This T cell receptor beta chain was sequenced during a study of shared clonotypes between healthy human individuals. General study results and limits: The small donor group covered limited genetic and exposure diversity. Blood alone was sampled, and tissue repertoires likely differ.

Cells designated naive CD8 were CD45RO-negative and were positively selected for CCR7, with terminally differentiated effector memory CD45RA+ cells excluded. Some 30,000 T cell genomes (around 200 ng DNA) went into each sorted-subset replicate. Measured with immunoSEQ multiplex PCR; TCRdb has only the in-frame clones, and not every one. The sample contains around 640,000 clones, approximately 96% of which appear only once. Worth noting for this clone: Its antigen remains unknown.

CDR1 is MNHEY, CDR2 SMNVEV, per germline (reference sequence). CDR3 length: 14 amino acids. V lost 6 bases, J lost 6 bases, and 5 bases stayed unmatched. This clonotype was obtained from a woman in her twenties or thirties in good health. The rearrangement joins TRBV27 to TRBJ1-5, with TRBD1 matching 10 bases. The material sequenced was naive CD8+ T cells sorted from blood. The CDR3 DNA reads TGTGCCAGCAGGCCGACAGGGGGCATTCAGCCCCAGCATTTT. This gives the protein CASRPTGGIQPQHF.